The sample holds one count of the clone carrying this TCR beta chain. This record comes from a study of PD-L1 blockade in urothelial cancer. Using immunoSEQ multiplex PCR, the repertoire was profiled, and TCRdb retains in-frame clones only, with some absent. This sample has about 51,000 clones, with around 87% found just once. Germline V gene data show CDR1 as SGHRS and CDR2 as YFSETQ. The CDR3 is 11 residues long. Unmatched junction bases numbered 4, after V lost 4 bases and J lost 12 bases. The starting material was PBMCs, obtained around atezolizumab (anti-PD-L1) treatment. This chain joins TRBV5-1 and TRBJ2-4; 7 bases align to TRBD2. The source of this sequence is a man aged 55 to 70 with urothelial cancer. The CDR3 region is CASSGGLDQYF. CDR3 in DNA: TGCGCCAGCAGCGGAGGACTAGATCAGTACTTC.